These T cell receptor beta chains were read from a single sample in a study of cytomegalovirus exposure and HLA in healthy donors. Profiled with immunoSEQ multiplex PCR; TCRdb holds only in-frame clones, not every one. The sample consists of 35,000 to 40,000 clones, roughly 74% of them appearing once. The sample was PBMCs. The receptors derive from a man aged 25-45 years in good health and CMV-seronegative. CDR3s include the opening cysteine and the closing phenylalanine or tryptophan. A D gene is named only where the DNA matches it firmly. Size tells how often a clone was seen (once, few, many) or the class of an expanded clone, and some rows leave it out.

CDR3aa,CDR3nt,v_gene,j_gene,abundance,d_gene,len
CASSMYRDKDFTNQPQHF,TGTGCCAGTAGTATGTACCGGGACAAGGATTTTACCAATCAGCCCCAGCATTTT,TRBV19,TRBJ1-5,few,NA,18
CASSVGGQGVDRAFF,TGTGCCAGCAGCGTAGGGGGACAGGGGGTCGATCGGGCTTTCTTT,TRBV9,TRBJ1-1,NA,TRBD1,15
CASSTRLAGTDTQYF,TGTGCCAGCAGCACACGACTAGCGGGCACAGATACGCAGTATTTT,TRBV7-2,TRBJ2-3,NA,TRBD2,15
CAISLLGTSGTGVVPEQFF,TGTGCCATCAGCCTCCTCGGGACTAGCGGAACCGGCGTGGTCCCCGAGCAGTTCTTC,TRBV10-3,TRBJ2-1,NA,TRBD2,19
CASSPRGGEPEAFF,TGTGCCAGCAGTCCCAGGGGTGGGGAACCTGAAGCTTTCTTT,TRBV27,TRBJ1-1,once,NA,14
CASSLWASGPSTDTQYF,TGTGCCAGCAGCTTATGGGCTAGCGGTCCTAGCACAGATACGCAGTATTTT,TRBV7-6,TRBJ2-3,once,TRBD2,17
CASSPRAGGSYNEQFF,TGTGCCAGCAGCCCGAGAGCGGGAGGGTCCTACAATGAGCAGTTCTTC,TRBV7-9,TRBJ2-1,once,TRBD2,16
CASSYKRQGMNTEAFF,TGTGCCAGCAGTTACAAAAGACAGGGGATGAACACTGAAGCTTTCTTT,TRBV6-6,TRBJ1-1,NA,TRBD1,16
CASSLSGQGYYGYTF,TGTGCCAGCAGCTTAAGTGGACAGGGGTACTATGGCTACACCTTC,TRBV14,TRBJ1-2,NA,TRBD1,15
CSVLRDGQGGEAFF,TGCAGCGTTCTCCGGGATGGACAAGGGGGTGAAGCTTTCTTT,TRBV29-1,TRBJ1-1,once,NA,14
CATLGTGYYGYTF,TGTGCCACCCTCGGGACAGGTTACTATGGCTACACCTTC,TRBV6-1,TRBJ1-2,few,TRBD1,13
CASRRQVGANEQFF,TGTGCCAGCAGGAGACAGGTTGGGGCCAATGAGCAGTTCTTC,TRBV6-1,TRBJ2-1,few,NA,14
CASSEAATGYPEAFF,TGTGCCAGCAGTGAAGCCGCGACAGGCTACCCTGAAGCTTTCTTT,TRBV6-1,TRBJ1-1,few,NA,15
CASSPGQKETQYF,TGTGCCAGCTCCCCTGGACAGAAAGAGACCCAGTACTTC,TRBV18,TRBJ2-5,NA,NA,13
CASSEGTGGYNEQFF,TGTGCCAGCAGTGAAGGGACAGGGGGCTACAATGAGCAGTTCTTC,TRBV6-1,TRBJ2-1,few,TRBD1,15
CASRSDRDSYNEQFF,TGTGCCAGCAGATCGGACAGGGACTCCTACAATGAGCAGTTCTTC,TRBV6-5,TRBJ2-1,NA,TRBD1,15
CASTRKGETGELFF,TGTGCCAGCACCCGGAAGGGGGAAACCGGGGAGCTGTTTTTT,TRBV6-1,TRBJ2-2,few,NA,14
CASSQPTGKPNTGELFF,TGCGCCAGCAGCCAACCGACAGGGAAACCGAACACCGGGGAGCTGTTTTTT,TRBV4-1,TRBJ2-2,NA,TRBD1,17
CSVARGQETQYF,TGCAGCGTTGCCAGGGGCCAAGAGACCCAGTACTTC,TRBV29-1,TRBJ2-5,NA,NA,12
CASSPGLAGEGINTGELFF,TGTGCCAGCAGCCCAGGACTAGCGGGAGAGGGGATTAACACCGGGGAGCTGTTTTTT,TRBV11-3,TRBJ2-2,NA,TRBD2,19
CASRRMGPSSPLHF,TGTGCCAGCCGGCGAATGGGGCCCTCGTCACCCCTCCACTTT,TRBV5-4,TRBJ1-6,NA,NA,14
CASSPSGLWGDTQYF,TGTGCCAGCAGTCCCTCCGGACTCTGGGGAGATACGCAGTATTTT,TRBV27,TRBJ2-3,few,NA,15
CASSLTGGVTGELFF,TGTGCCAGCAGCCTAACAGGGGGGGTCACCGGGGAGCTGTTTTTT,TRBV7-6,TRBJ2-2,NA,NA,15
CASSRQSSSYNEQFF,TGCGCCAGCAGCCGACAGTCCAGCTCCTACAATGAGCAGTTCTTC,TRBV5-1,TRBJ2-1,NA,NA,15
CSGITGTNTEAFF,TGCAGCGGGATAACAGGGACGAACACTGAAGCTTTCTTT,TRBV29-1,TRBJ1-1,NA,NA,13
CASKREGGGTGPKGYGYTF,TGTGCCAGCAAAAGGGAAGGGGGTGGGACAGGACCTAAAGGGTATGGCTACACCTTC,TRBV27,TRBJ1-2,NA,TRBD1,19
CASSLAVSYEQYF,TGTGCCAGCAGCTTGGCAGTCTCCTACGAGCAGTACTTC,TRBV5-8,TRBJ2-7,NA,NA,13
CASSPRTVSYEQYF,TGCGCCAGCAGCCCAAGGACAGTTTCCTACGAGCAGTACTTC,TRBV5-1,TRBJ2-7,NA,NA,14
CASSPGNQPQHF,TGTGCCAGCAGCCCAGGCAATCAGCCCCAGCATTTT,TRBV7-2,TRBJ1-5,NA,NA,12
CASSTRFSYEQYF,TGTGCCAGCAGCACCAGGTTCTCCTACGAGCAGTACTTC,TRBV5-8,TRBJ2-7,few,NA,13
CASSLTGTGTYEQYF,TGCGCCAGCAGCTTAACCGGGACAGGAACCTACGAGCAGTACTTC,TRBV5-1,TRBJ2-7,NA,TRBD1,15
CASSAPGQGSRGYTF,TGTGCCAGCAGTGCTCCGGGACAGGGGTCGCGTGGCTACACCTTC,TRBV25-1,TRBJ1-2,NA,TRBD1,15
CASSPTIWTSGVKVEQYF,TGTGCCAGCTCACCAACAATCTGGACTAGCGGGGTCAAGGTCGAGCAGTACTTC,TRBV18,TRBJ2-7,NA,TRBD2,18
CASSYDPDRAGGYTF,TGTGCCAGCAGTTACGACCCCGACAGGGCAGGAGGCTACACCTTC,TRBV6-6,TRBJ1-2,NA,TRBD1,15
CASSGNQGQETQYF,TGTGCCAGCAGTGGGAACCAGGGGCAAGAGACCCAGTACTTC,TRBV6-1,TRBJ2-5,NA,NA,14
CASSIGGGGGNEQFF,TGTGCCAGTAGTATAGGTGGGGGAGGGGGCAATGAGCAGTTCTTC,TRBV19,TRBJ2-1,NA,NA,15
CASSFTGQGSGELFF,TGCGCCAGCAGCTTTACGGGACAGGGCTCCGGGGAGCTGTTTTTT,TRBV5-1,TRBJ2-2,NA,TRBD1,15
CAWSGAGGVETQYF,TGTGCCTGGAGTGGGGCGGGAGGGGTAGAGACCCAGTACTTC,TRBV30,TRBJ2-5,once,TRBD2,14
CASSPQAGAPPENYGYTF,TGTGCCAGCTCACCTCAGGCAGGGGCCCCACCGGAAAACTATGGCTACACCTTC,TRBV18,TRBJ1-2,NA,NA,18
CASNPGQGFMGEQFF,TGTGCCAGCAACCCGGGACAGGGATTTATGGGTGAGCAGTTCTTC,TRBV2,TRBJ2-1,NA,TRBD1,15
CASSLTGLNSPLHF,TGTGCCAGCAGCTTAACCGGACTTAATTCACCCCTCCACTTT,TRBV7-9,TRBJ1-6,NA,NA,14
CASSLGTGRYNEQFF,TGTGCCAGCAGCTTAGGGACAGGGAGGTACAATGAGCAGTTCTTC,TRBV7-6,TRBJ2-1,NA,TRBD1,15
CASSYSRDRGEKLFF,TGTGCCAGCAGTTACTCTAGGGACAGGGGTGAAAAACTGTTTTTT,TRBV6-5,TRBJ1-4,few,TRBD1,15
CASSQEGQISYEQYF,TGTGCCAGCTCGCAGGAGGGACAGATCTCCTACGAGCAGTACTTC,TRBV18,TRBJ2-7,NA,NA,15
CATSNSGDRVRDTQYF,TGTGCCACCAGCAACAGTGGGGACAGGGTACGAGATACGCAGTATTTT,TRBV15,TRBJ2-3,NA,TRBD1,16
CASRRGGEADQPQHF,TGTGCCAGCAGGCGGGGGGGGGAGGCGGATCAGCCCCAGCATTTT,TRBV6-5,TRBJ1-5,once,NA,15
CSSRPLGQGSEQYF,TGTTCCAGCAGACCCCTAGGACAGGGCAGCGAGCAGTACTTC,TRBV7-9,TRBJ2-7,NA,TRBD1,14
CASSYIRTGGGYGYTF,TGTGCCAGCAGTTACATCCGGACAGGGGGCGGCTATGGCTACACCTTC,TRBV6-5,TRBJ1-2,few,TRBD1,16
CASSPSGTGTFNQPQHF,TGCGCCAGCAGCCCATCCGGGACAGGGACGTTCAATCAGCCCCAGCATTTT,TRBV5-1,TRBJ1-5,few,TRBD1,17
CASSSPGGGGPYEQYF,TGTGCCAGCAGCTCCCCGGGGGGCGGGGGACCCTACGAGCAGTACTTC,TRBV7-2,TRBJ2-7,NA,NA,16
CASSRAGGVDTQYF,TGTGCCAGCAGTCGAGCGGGGGGGGTTGATACGCAGTATTTT,TRBV7-3,TRBJ2-3,once,TRBD2,14
CASSEKGLAGGRRIEQYF,TGTGCCAGCAGTGAGAAGGGACTAGCGGGGGGCCGAAGAATCGAGCAGTACTTC,TRBV2,TRBJ2-7,few,TRBD2,18
CASSLIAGISDGYTF,TGTGCCAGCAGCTTAATCGCAGGGATCAGCGATGGCTACACCTTC,TRBV7-3,TRBJ1-2,NA,NA,15
CASSQDDEGAIGQPQHF,TGTGCCAGCAGCCAAGATGACGAGGGGGCAATCGGTCAGCCCCAGCATTTT,TRBV14,TRBJ1-5,NA,TRBD1,17
CASSIDWGPQPQHF,TGTGCCAGTAGTATAGATTGGGGGCCTCAGCCCCAGCATTTT,TRBV19,TRBJ1-5,few,NA,14
CASSLASPGGYEQYF,TGTGCCAGCAGTTTAGCCTCACCAGGGGGCTACGAGCAGTACTTC,TRBV28,TRBJ2-7,once,TRBD1,15
CASSPNKGGNQPQHF,TGTGCCAGCTCACCAAATAAGGGAGGCAATCAGCCCCAGCATTTT,TRBV18,TRBJ1-5,NA,NA,15
CASSVGSGHNEQFF,TGTGCCAGCAGCGTAGGGAGCGGTCACAATGAGCAGTTCTTC,TRBV9,TRBJ2-1,NA,NA,14
CASRGPNAGPNTEAFF,TGTGCCAGCAGGGGGCCCAACGCCGGCCCGAACACTGAAGCTTTCTTT,TRBV2,TRBJ1-1,NA,NA,16